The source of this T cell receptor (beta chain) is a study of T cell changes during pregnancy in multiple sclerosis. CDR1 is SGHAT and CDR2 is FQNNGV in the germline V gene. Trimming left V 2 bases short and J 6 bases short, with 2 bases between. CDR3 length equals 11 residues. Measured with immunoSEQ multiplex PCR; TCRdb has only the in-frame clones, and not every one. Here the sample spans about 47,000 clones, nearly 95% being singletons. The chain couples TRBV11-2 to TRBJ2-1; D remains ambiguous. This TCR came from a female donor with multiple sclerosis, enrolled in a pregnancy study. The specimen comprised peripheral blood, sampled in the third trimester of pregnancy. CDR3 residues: CASSLLNEQFF. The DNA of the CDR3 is TGTGCCAGCAGCTTACTCAATGAGCAGTTCTTC.